This T cell receptor beta chain was identified in a study of Graves' ophthalmopathy and Graves' hyperthyroidism. Whole-study findings and limits: Most thyroid clonotypes with frequency above 0.001 were detected in blood too.

Germline V lookup: CDR1 SQVTM, CDR2 ANQGSEA. This CDR3 is built from 13 residues. Trimming stripped 7 bases from V and 8 bases from J, with 17 bases between. From RNA, the CDR3 regions of TCR beta chains were amplified and sequenced. An opening RT-PCR round employed HTBI primers and preceded a second-round multiplex PCR. MiXCR, applied by TCRdb to the multiplex PCR reads, yields one record per CDR3 protein. Found here are approximately 700,000 distinct CDR3 sequences, 35% to 50% of them singletons; the top ten hold 44%. Only one count was recorded for this clonotype. Its antigen is still unknown. Material: peripheral blood. The source of this sequence is an adult man with Graves' ophthalmopathy. The genes are TRBV29-1 and TRBJ1-4, with a tentative D call TRBD1 (6 bases). The CDR3 reads CSGEGGHREKLFF. The CDR3 DNA sequence: TGCAGCGGTGAGGGGGGGCATCGCGAAAAACTGTTTTTT.